This T cell receptor beta chain was captured in a study of T cell repertoires in cytomegalovirus infection. Study information: In the study, CMV epitopes included recently identified HLA-C-restricted and well-studied HLA-B-restricted ones. Both CMV infection and a matching HLA type were indicated by public TCR beta signatures. Study findings and constraints: Ex vivo, HLA-C-restricted CMV-specific TCR beta clonotypes prevailed over the rest of the response. Cumulative public TCR beta family frequency identified CMV carriers with the relevant HLA.

The CDR3 sequence is 15 residues long. Germline lookup yields CDR1 SGHVS and CDR2 FNYEAQ. V was cut by 5 bases and J by 5 bases, with 16 bases left in between. Of note for this clonotype: Its antigen is currently unknown.

Via MiXCR, TCRdb re-called the reads, giving one row per CDR3 protein. This table holds about 830,000 distinct CDR3 sequences, around a third found once. Here the sequenced sample was cultured CD8+ T cells from PBMCs, taken from culture after CMV antigen stimulation. The source of this sequence is a human donor in good health (CMV status not recorded). Some clones in this sample may be carry-over from other donors' samples. V gene TRBV7-6 combines with J gene TRBJ2-1, with D possibly being TRBD2 (6 bases). Here the CDR3 DNA reads TGTGCCAGCAGCACTGGAACCAGGGAGGACAATGAGCAGTTCTTC. It specifies CASSTGTREDNEQFF.